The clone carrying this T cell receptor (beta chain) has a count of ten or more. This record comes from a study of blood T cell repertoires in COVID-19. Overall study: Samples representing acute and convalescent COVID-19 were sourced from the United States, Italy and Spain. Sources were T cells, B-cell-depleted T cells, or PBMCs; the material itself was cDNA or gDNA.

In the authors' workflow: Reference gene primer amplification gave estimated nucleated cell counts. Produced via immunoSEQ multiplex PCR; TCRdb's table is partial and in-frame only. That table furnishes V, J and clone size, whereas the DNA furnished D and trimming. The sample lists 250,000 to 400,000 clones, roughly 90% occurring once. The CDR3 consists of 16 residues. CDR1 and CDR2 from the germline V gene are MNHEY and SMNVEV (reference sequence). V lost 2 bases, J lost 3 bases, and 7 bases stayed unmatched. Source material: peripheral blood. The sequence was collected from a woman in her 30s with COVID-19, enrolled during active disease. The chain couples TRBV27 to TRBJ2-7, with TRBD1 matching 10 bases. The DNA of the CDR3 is TGTGCCAGCAGTTTAAGGGTCGGGACAGGGGTCTACGAGCAGTACTTC. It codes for CASSLRVGTGVYEQYF.